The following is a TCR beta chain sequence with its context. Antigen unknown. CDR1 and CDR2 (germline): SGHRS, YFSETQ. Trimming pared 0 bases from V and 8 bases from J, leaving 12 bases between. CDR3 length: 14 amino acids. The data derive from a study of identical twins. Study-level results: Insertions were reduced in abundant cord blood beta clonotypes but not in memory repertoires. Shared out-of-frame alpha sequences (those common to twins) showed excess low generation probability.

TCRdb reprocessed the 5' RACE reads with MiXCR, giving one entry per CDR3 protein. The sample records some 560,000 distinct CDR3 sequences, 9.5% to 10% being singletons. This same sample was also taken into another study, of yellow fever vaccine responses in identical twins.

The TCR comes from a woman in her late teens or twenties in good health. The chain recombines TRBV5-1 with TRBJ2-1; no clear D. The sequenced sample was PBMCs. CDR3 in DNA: TGCGCCAGCAGCTTGGTGGTCGCCCGGGATGAGCAGTTCTTC. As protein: CASSLVVARDEQFF.